This TCR beta chain comes out of a study of shared clonotypes between healthy human individuals. As for the study in general: Per donor, CD8 memory used one plate, CD8 naive used two, CD4 memory used three and CD4 naive used three.

Naive CD8 populations comprised CD45RO-negative cells positively selected for CCR7, excluding terminally differentiated effector memory CD45RA+ cells. The assay was run at deep level. Generated by immunoSEQ multiplex PCR, the TCRdb table keeps only in-frame clones and is missing some. The profile shows about 2,200,000 clones, 93% of them singletons. In regard to this clone: Antigen specificity is unknown.

Whole-study findings and limits: The four-donor shared clonotypes exceeded non-shared clonotypes in generation probability, with non-shared ones scoring lower. The donor pool, a small one, limited the genetic and exposure-history diversity represented.

The CDR3 runs to 12 residues. Germline lookup yields CDR1 SGHAT and CDR2 FQNNGV. Deletions cut 1 base from V and 10 bases from J, with 10 bases between. The chain couples TRBV11-2 to TRBJ1-1; D is unresolved. This sequence was found in a man aged 18 to 30 in good health. Some clones in this sample may be carry-over from other donors' samples. The sequencing sample was made of naive CD8+ T cells from PBMCs. The CDR3 loop is CASSLGWNVAFF. CDR3 DNA sequence: TGTGCCAGCAGCTTAGGATGGAACGTAGCTTTCTTT.